Listed below are T cell receptor beta chains from one sample, sequenced in a study of blood T cell repertoires in COVID-19. Sequencing used immunoSEQ multiplex PCR; TCRdb keeps in-frame clones, though not all of them. The sample has nearly 250,000 clones; approximately 90% are singletons. Source material: PBMCs or T cells enriched from blood (not recorded which). These receptors originate from a middle-aged man who had been exposed to COVID-19. CDR3s leave out the opening cysteine and the closing phenylalanine or tryptophan. Each record gives: V gene, J gene, CDR3 length, CDR3 protein.

TRBV7-2	TRBJ1-1	11	ASSLYRDTEAF
TRBV27	TRBJ2-2	13	ASSWSAGAGGELF
TRBV7-9	TRBJ2-3	11	ASSFVSTDTQY
TRBV5-8	TRBJ2-3	16	ASSLGMIRGRGTDTQY
TRBV2	TRBJ1-2	12	ASSEQGPNYGYT
TRBV5-1	TRBJ2-1	15	ASMRSGGLSSYNEQF
TRBV7-2	TRBJ1-2	13	ASSLVGVGGYGYT
TRBV16	TRBJ2-1	13	ASSHITSGHNEQF
TRBV28	TRBJ2-5	12	ASSLSVVRETQY
TRBV5-1	TRBJ2-7	13	ASSSTTGLVYEQY
TRBV18	TRBJ2-1	15	ASSPANRVGSYNEQF
TRBV18	TRBJ2-3	12	ASSLTGFTDTQY
TRBV28	TRBJ2-3	13	ASSLGRGLVDTQY
TRBV24-1	TRBJ1-5	14	ATSDPTGGSNQPQH
TRBV19	TRBJ2-1	15	ASSALEGQAIYNEQF
TRBV9	TRBJ1-6	13	ASSVGSKQNSPLH
TRBV7-6	TRBJ2-3	16	ASSTTPIGGPLTDTQY
TRBV30	TRBJ1-1	11	AWSSTGNTEAF
TRBV20-1	TRBJ2-3	15	SASRGGGRGREDTQY
TRBV5-1	TRBJ1-1	12	ASSPGGGTDEAF
TRBV30	TRBJ2-2	14	AWSVRGQGSTGELF
TRBV9	TRBJ2-3	14	ASSPQGRLASYTQY
TRBV3-1/TRBV3-2	TRBJ1-2	13	ASSLGVVANYGYT
TRBV6-5	TRBJ1-2	10	ASSYGPGGNT
TRBV27	TRBJ1-5	11	ASSGGGNQPQH
TRBV13	TRBJ2-7	12	ASSPRRVSYEQY
TRBV19	TRBJ2-5	13	ASSTTGALGETQY
TRBV11-3	TRBJ1-5	15	ASSTIFIRGGNQPQH
TRBV7-3	TRBJ1-1	11	ASSLIHGTEAF
TRBV13	TRBJ2-3	12	ASSFRDYTDTQY
TRBV19	TRBJ1-4	14	ASSIDAGGTHEKLF
TRBV5-1	TRBJ1-4	12	ASSIGGDQGKLF
TRBV12-3/TRBV12-4	TRBJ1-5	10	ASSFEGGPQH
TRBV5-1	TRBJ1-1	13	ASSFYTRGVAEAF
TRBV5-1	TRBJ2-5	13	ASSSPGTGLETQY
TRBV5-1	TRBJ1-1	12	ASSSGQGDTEAF
TRBV5-1	TRBJ2-7	12	ASMLAGDSYEQY
TRBV7-2	TRBJ1-2	13	ASSLNPSDNYGYT
TRBV11-2	TRBJ1-5	13	ASSPGQGSNQPQH
TRBV5-1	TRBJ2-1	14	ASSPGTSGTLNEQF